The 3 T cell receptor beta chains in this list originate from one sample, sequenced in a study of CD8 T cells in cerebrospinal fluid in Alzheimer's disease. TCRdb reworked the 10x single-cell sequencing reads into one entry per CDR3 protein, no DNA. This table holds 1,600 or so distinct CDR3 sequences. Material: cerebrospinal fluid. The receptors originated from a human donor in good health.

This clonotype is called medium-sized based on its frequency. V is TRBV21-1 and J is TRBJ2-5. TRBV21-1 is listed as a pseudogene. This CDR3 region has 15 residues. The CDR3 region is CASSGSRGSQETQYF.

This clonotype is labeled medium-sized based on frequency. The chain combines TRBV4-2 with TRBJ2-2. Germline-derived CDR1 and CDR2 are LGHNA and YNFKEQ. This CDR3 spans 20 amino acids. This CDR3 reads CASSQDQSAGPSWYTGELFF.

This clonotype is called medium-sized based on its frequency. The chain is built from TRBV12-2 and TRBJ1-4. TRBV12-2 is designated a pseudogene. The CDR3 sequence is 11 residues long. CDR3 protein: CASREQGELFF.